These 24 T cell receptor beta chains came from one sample sequenced in a study of cytomegalovirus exposure and HLA in healthy donors. Both 60 Vbeta primers and 13 Jbeta primers went into the PCR. The assay was immunoSEQ multiplex PCR, and TCRdb's table has in-frame clones only and misses some. This table holds around 130,000 clones, about three quarters found once. Sequencing input: PBMCs. The receptors were gathered from a woman aged 55 to 70 in good health and CMV-seropositive.

The chain carries TRBV6-5 and TRBJ1-2, with D tentatively TRBD1 (6 bases). Per germline, CDR1 MNHEY and CDR2 SVGAGI. This CDR3 has 14 amino acids. V was cut by 2 bases and J by 0 bases, with 7 bases left in between. CDR3 bases: TGTGCCAGCAGTTACGGACAGCCTAACTATGGCTACACCTTC. Translated, it gives CASSYGQPNYGYTF.

Comment on this clone: Germline is not matched at one junction end, which may reflect a read error. Here the CDR3 DNA reads TGTGCCAGCAGCTTAGTTGAATTCACAGCTACGCAGTATTTT. Protein: CASSLVEFTATQYF. The V call is TRBV7-9, the J call TRBJ2-3; no clear D gene. Germline V CDR1 and CDR2: SEHNR, FQNEAQ (reference sequence). This CDR3 spans 14 amino acids.

With respect to this clone: Other DNA sequences within the sample encode an identical CDR3. This rearrangement joins TRBV7-2 to TRBJ1-5; 7 bases line up with TRBD1. The CDR3 loop spans 15 amino acids. Germline V gene lookup returns CDR1 SGHTA and CDR2 FQGNSA. Unmatched junction bases numbered 12, after V lost 6 bases and J lost 7 bases. The CDR3 nucleotides read TGTGCCAGCAGTTCCGACAGGGCCTTAGGGCAGCCCCAGCATTTT. It encodes CASSSDRALGQPQHF. Full variable domain (outside the CDR3, taken from reference TRBV7-2 and TRBJ1-5): GAGVSQSPSNKVTEKGKDVELRCDPISGHTALYWYRQSLGQGLEFLIYFQGNSAPDKSGLPSDRFSAERTGGSVSTLTIQRTQQEDSAVYLCASSSDRALGQPQHFGDGTRLSIL.

This clone was picked up a small number of times. This chain links TRBV5-4 with TRBJ2-2; unclear D gene. V lost 3 bases and J lost 6, with 6 bases in between. CDR1 and CDR2 from the germline V gene are SGHNT and YYREEE (reference sequence). The CDR3 consists of 12 residues. In nucleotides, the CDR3 is TGTGCCAGCAGCTCCTTCTCCGGGGAGCTGTTTTTT. It codes for CASSSFSGELFF.

The genes are TRBV11-3 and TRBJ2-7; D not resolved. Germline V lookup: CDR1 SGHNT, CDR2 YENEEA. V dropped 5 bases and J dropped 3 bases, with 8 bases sitting between them. This CDR3 comprises 12 residues. As DNA, the CDR3 is TGTGCCAGCAGCAGCAACAGCTACGAGCAGTACTTC. Its translation is CASSSNSYEQYF. Based on the CDR3 plus reference TRBV11-3 and TRBJ2-7, the full variable domain is EAGVVQSPRYKIIEKKQPVAFWCNPISGHNTLYWYLQNLGQGPELLIRYENEEAVDDSQLPKDRFSAERLKGVDSTLKIQPAELGDSAVYLCASSSNSYEQYFGPGTRLTVT.

The rearrangement joins TRBV2 to TRBJ2-3; 10 bases agree with TRBD2. The V and J ends lost 2 bases and 2 bases, in that order; junction bases with no gene match: 4. Germline V gene data show CDR1 as SNHLY and CDR2 as FYNNEI. This CDR3 is 16 amino acids long. This chain's CDR3 is CASSEILAGPTDTQYF. CDR3 in DNA: TGTGCCAGCAGTGAAATACTAGCGGGGCCCACAGATACGCAGTATTTT. Full variable domain (missing parts from reference TRBV2 and TRBJ2-3): EPEVTQTPSHQVTQMGQEVILRCVPISNHLYFYWYRQILGQKVEFLVSFYNNEISEKSEIFDDQFSVERPDGSNFTLKIRSTKLEDSAMYFCASSEILAGPTDTQYFGPGTRLTVL.

The chain uses TRBV29-1 and TRBJ1-4; unclear D gene. This CDR3 is 12 amino acids long. Trimming removed 7 bases from V and 2 bases from J, with 8 bases in between. Germline lookup yields CDR1 SQVTM and CDR2 ANQGSEA. Here the CDR3 DNA reads TGCAGCGGTAGTAATACTAATGAAAAACTGTTTTTT. This translates into CSGSNTNEKLFF. Full variable domain (remainder filled in from reference TRBV29-1 and TRBJ1-4): SAVISQKPSRDICQRGTSLTIQCQVDSQVTMMFWYRQQPGQSLTLIATANQGSEATYESGFVIDKFPISRPNLTFSTLTVSNMSPEDSSIYLCSGSNTNEKLFFGSGTQLSVL.

This clone was counted a few times. J is TRBJ1-2 and V is TRBV9; 7 nucleotides align to TRBD1. The CDR3 length is 14 residues. The germline V gene encodes CDR1 SGDLS and CDR2 YYNGEE. V lost 3 bases and J lost 4; bases outside the gene matches: 6. CDR3 loop: CASSAGQSLYGYTF. The CDR3 nucleotides read TGTGCCAGCAGCGCGGGACAGTCCCTCTATGGCTACACCTTC.

The rearrangement uses TRBV6-6 and TRBJ1-2; tentatively, D is TRBD1 (6 bases). CDR1 is MNHNY and CDR2 is SVGAGI in the germline V gene (reference sequence). This CDR3 contains 13 residues. V lost 4 bases and J 6 bases, leaving 12 bases between the germline ends. The CDR3 spells CASSWGQVDGYTF. CDR3 nucleotide sequence: TGTGCCAGCAGTTGGGGGCAGGTAGATGGCTACACCTTC.

The V call is TRBV6-5, the J call TRBJ1-4, with 7 bases matching TRBD1. Germline assignment: CDR1 MNHEY and CDR2 SVGAGI. V gave up 0 bases and J gave up 8 bases; unmatched junction bases: 9. The CDR3 has 16 residues. The CDR3 sequence is CASSYSGDRRGEKLFF. The CDR3 DNA is TGTGCCAGCAGTTACTCTGGGGACAGAAGAGGAGAAAAACTGTTTTTT.

This chain uses TRBV18 with TRBJ1-1; D call uncertain. V was shortened by 4 bases and J by 2 bases, with 14 bases between the two germline ends. Germline CDR1 and CDR2: KGHSH and LQKENI. The CDR3 is made up of 15 amino acids. CDR3 bases: TGTGCCAGCTCACTCTCCCGCGAGGCCAACACTGAAGCTTTCTTT. Translated, it gives CASSLSREANTEAFF.

The rearrangement links TRBV28 to TRBJ1-1; 10 nucleotides agree with TRBD1. The germline gives CDR1 MDHEN, CDR2 SYDVKM. The V gene end was trimmed by 8 bases and the J gene end by 6 bases; junction bases not matched to a gene: 12. The CDR3 has 15 residues. CDR3 nucleotide sequence: TGTGCCAGCTCCGCCCCAGGACAGGGGGGTCCTGAAGCTTTCTTT. It encodes CASSAPGQGGPEAFF.

This sequence joins TRBV11-3 and TRBJ2-5, with 7 bases fitting TRBD2. V shed 5 bases and J 4 bases; nucleotides not matched to a gene: 13. This CDR3 has 16 residues. The germline gives CDR1 SGHNT, CDR2 YENEEA. The CDR3 nucleotides read TGTGCCAGCAGCCAAGGACTAGGAATGGCGTCAGAGACCCAGTACTTC. Translation: CASSQGLGMASETQYF.

This clone came up once. The rearrangement links TRBV10-3 to TRBJ2-1, with D possibly being TRBD2 (5 bases). The V end was cut by 0 bases, the J end by 4 bases, with 16 bases between. Germline values: CDR1 ENHRY, CDR2 SYGVKD. The CDR3 runs to 17 residues. The chain's CDR3 is CAISESATRVDYNEQFF. In DNA, the CDR3 is TGTGCCATCAGTGAGTCTGCCACGAGGGTAGATTACAATGAGCAGTTCTTC.

This clone turned up a few times. V gene TRBV10-3 combines with J gene TRBJ2-7; 7 nucleotides line up with TRBD2. The junction had 4 bases not matched to a gene; V was cut back by 6 bases and J by 5 bases. The CDR3 runs to 12 residues. Germline values: CDR1 ENHRY, CDR2 SYGVKD. The CDR3 coding sequence is TGTGCCATCAGGGGGGAGGGAGACGAGCAGTACTTC. Translated, it gives CAIRGEGDEQYF.

The chain employs TRBV7-2 and TRBJ2-5, with 9 bases fitting TRBD2. The J segment lost 4 bases and the V segment lost 1 base, leaving 7 bases of the junction unmatched. CDR1 is SGHTA and CDR2 is FQGNSA in the germline V gene. This CDR3 comprises 16 residues. The chain's CDR3 is CASSLEPSGEGETQYF. DNA of the CDR3: TGTGCCAGCAGCTTAGAGCCTAGCGGGGAAGGAGAGACCCAGTACTTC.

This clone came up a few times. V usage is TRBV6-5 and J usage is TRBJ1-5, with 9 bases aligning to TRBD1. This CDR3 spans 15 amino acids. CDR1 is MNHEY and CDR2 is SVGAGI in the germline V gene. The ends lost 7 bases at V and 4 bases at J; junction bases unmatched: 8. The CDR3 sequence: CASMTGTGRNQPQHF. The CDR3, as DNA: TGTGCCAGCATGACCGGGACAGGGAGGAATCAGCCCCAGCATTTT.

The chain joins TRBV19 to TRBJ2-2; weak D call: TRBD1 (5 bases). CDR1 is LNHDA and CDR2 is SQIVND in the germline V gene (reference sequence). The CDR3 totals 15 residues. Trimming removed 5 bases from V and 4 bases from J, with 14 bases in between. The CDR3 coding sequence is TGTGCCAGTAGTCCAACAGGCCTCCCCACCGGGGAGCTGTTTTTT. Residues: CASSPTGLPTGELFF.

The chain employs TRBV6-4 and TRBJ1-6; D gene uncertain. V was shortened by 5 bases and J by 7 bases, with 15 bases between the two germline ends. The CDR3 totals 15 residues. Germline CDR1 and CDR2: MRHNA and SNTAGT. The CDR3 region has the DNA TGTGCCAGCAGTTATTCAGGCGTAGGAAATTCACCCCTCCACTTT. Translated, it gives CASSYSGVGNSPLHF.

The chain's CDR3 is CASSFARQGVGYTF. The CDR3 bases are TGTGCCAGCAGTTTTGCAAGACAGGGGGTGGGCTACACCTTC. The V gene is TRBV27, the J gene TRBJ1-2; 9 positions match TRBD1. The CDR3 extends over 14 amino acids. V shed 3 bases and J 8 bases; nucleotides not matched to a gene: 7. Germline V CDR1 and CDR2: MNHEY, SMNVEV (reference sequence).

V and J are TRBV9 and TRBJ2-2; D is ambiguous. This CDR3 is 16 amino acids long. Trimming shortened V by 0 bases and J by 1 base, and 10 bases separated the two germline ends. Germline V gene lookup returns CDR1 SGDLS and CDR2 YYNGEE. The CDR3 sequence is CASSVALAGNTGELFF. The CDR3 DNA sequence: TGTGCCAGCAGCGTAGCGTTGGCAGGGAACACCGGGGAGCTGTTTTTT.

Notes on this clone: This CDR3 is also generated by other DNA sequences in the sample. This chain connects TRBV10-1 to TRBJ2-1, with TRBD2 matching 10 bases. Germline-derived CDR1 and CDR2 are WNHNN and SYGVQD (reference sequence). The CDR3 is 16 residues long. V shed 2 bases, J shed 6 bases, and the junction held 7 bases outside the gene matches. CDR3 nucleotide sequence: TGCGCCAGCAGTGAGGAGGCTAGCGGGGGCACCAATGAGCAGTTCTTC. It specifies CASSEEASGGTNEQFF.

This clone was observed a handful of times. V and J are TRBV28 and TRBJ2-5, with TRBD2 identical over 9 bases. The CDR3 contains 17 residues. With V trimmed by 4 bases and J by 3 bases, 12 bases remained unmatched. Germline lookup yields CDR1 MDHEN and CDR2 SYDVKM. The CDR3 bases are TGTGCCAGCAGTTCTCCCCGCGGGACTAGCCGAAAAGAGACCCAGTACTTC. Translating gives CASSSPRGTSRKETQYF.

The CDR3 DNA reads as TGTGCCAGCAGCCGACAGGGAAGGAATAATTCACCCCTCCACTTT. Protein: CASSRQGRNNSPLHF. This sequence joins TRBV2 and TRBJ1-6; 7 bases align to TRBD1. The germline CDR1 and CDR2 sequences are SNHLY and FYNNEI. Trimming at V came to 6 bases and at J to 5 bases, leaving 7 bases not matched to a gene. The CDR3 is 15 residues long.